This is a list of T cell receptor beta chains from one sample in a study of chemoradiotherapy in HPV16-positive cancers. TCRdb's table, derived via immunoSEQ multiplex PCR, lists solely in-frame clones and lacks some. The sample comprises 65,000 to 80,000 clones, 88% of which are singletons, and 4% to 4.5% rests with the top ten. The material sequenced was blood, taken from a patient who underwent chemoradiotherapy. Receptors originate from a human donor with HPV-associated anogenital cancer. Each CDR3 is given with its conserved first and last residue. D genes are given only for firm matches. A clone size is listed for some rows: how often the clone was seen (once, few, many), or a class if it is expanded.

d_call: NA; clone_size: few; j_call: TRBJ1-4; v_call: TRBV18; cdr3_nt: TGTGCCAGCTCACCCGCTGAAAAACTGTTTTTT; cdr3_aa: CASSPAEKLFF
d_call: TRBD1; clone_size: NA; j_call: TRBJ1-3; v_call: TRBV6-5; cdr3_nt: TGTGCCAGCAGAGAGACAGGGGGTGGAAACACCATATATTTT; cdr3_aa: CASRETGGGNTIYF
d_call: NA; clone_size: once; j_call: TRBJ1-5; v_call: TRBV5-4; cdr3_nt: TGTGCCAGCAGCTTGGGGGGGGATAATCAGCCCCAGCATTTT; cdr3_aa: CASSLGGDNQPQHF
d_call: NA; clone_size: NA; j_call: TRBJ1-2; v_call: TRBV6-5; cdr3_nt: TGTGCCAGCAGTCCGGGGACCCCCGCGACCTTC; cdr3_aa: CASSPGTPATF
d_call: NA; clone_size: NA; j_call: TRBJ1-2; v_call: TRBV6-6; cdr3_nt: TGTGCCAGTCGCGGGGGGATAGCTAACTATGGCTACACCTTC; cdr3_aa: CASRGGIANYGYTF
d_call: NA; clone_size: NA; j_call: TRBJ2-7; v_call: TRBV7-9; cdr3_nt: TGTGCCAGCAGCTTAGTCACCCACTACGAGCAGTACTTC; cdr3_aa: CASSLVTHYEQYF
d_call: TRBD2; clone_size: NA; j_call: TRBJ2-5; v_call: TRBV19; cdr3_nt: TGTGCCAGTAGTCGGGAAGGGGCGAGCGGGGGGGCCTTGGAGACCCAGTACTTC; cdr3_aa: CASSREGASGGALETQYF
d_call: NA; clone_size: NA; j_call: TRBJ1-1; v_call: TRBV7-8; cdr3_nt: TGTGCCAGCAGCTTAGGCCTGACCGAAGCTTTCTTT; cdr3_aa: CASSLGLTEAFF
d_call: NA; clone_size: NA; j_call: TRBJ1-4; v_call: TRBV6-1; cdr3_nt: TGTGCCACCTTACAGGACAGTCGGGATGAAAAACTGTTTTTT; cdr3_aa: CATLQDSRDEKLFF
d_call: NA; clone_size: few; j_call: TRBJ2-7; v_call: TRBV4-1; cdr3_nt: TGCGCCAGCAGCCCCTTCGCCACGGGGGCCGCCTACGAGCAGTACTTC; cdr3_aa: CASSPFATGAAYEQYF
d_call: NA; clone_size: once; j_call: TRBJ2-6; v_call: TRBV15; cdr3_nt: TGTGCCACCAGCCGCACCTTAGTTTCTGGGGCCAACGTCCTGACTTTC; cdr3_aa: CATSRTLVSGANVLTF
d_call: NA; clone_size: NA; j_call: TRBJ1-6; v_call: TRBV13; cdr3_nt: TGTGCCAGCAGCACGGGCCTGGGTAATTCACCCCTCCACTTT; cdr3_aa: CASSTGLGNSPLHF